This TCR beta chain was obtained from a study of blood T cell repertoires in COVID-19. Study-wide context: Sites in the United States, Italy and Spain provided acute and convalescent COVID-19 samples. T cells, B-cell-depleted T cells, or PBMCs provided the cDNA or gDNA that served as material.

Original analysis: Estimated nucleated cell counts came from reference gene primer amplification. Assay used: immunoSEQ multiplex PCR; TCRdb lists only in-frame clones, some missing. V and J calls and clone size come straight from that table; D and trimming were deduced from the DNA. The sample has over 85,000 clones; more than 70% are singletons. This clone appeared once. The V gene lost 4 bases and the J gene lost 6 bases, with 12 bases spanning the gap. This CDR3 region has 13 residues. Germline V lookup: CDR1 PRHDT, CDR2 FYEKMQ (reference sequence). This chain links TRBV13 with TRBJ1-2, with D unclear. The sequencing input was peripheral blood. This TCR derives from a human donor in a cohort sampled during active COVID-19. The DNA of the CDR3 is TGTGCCAGCAGCTCCACCGATAGAAATGGCTACACCTTC. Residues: CASSSTDRNGYTF.